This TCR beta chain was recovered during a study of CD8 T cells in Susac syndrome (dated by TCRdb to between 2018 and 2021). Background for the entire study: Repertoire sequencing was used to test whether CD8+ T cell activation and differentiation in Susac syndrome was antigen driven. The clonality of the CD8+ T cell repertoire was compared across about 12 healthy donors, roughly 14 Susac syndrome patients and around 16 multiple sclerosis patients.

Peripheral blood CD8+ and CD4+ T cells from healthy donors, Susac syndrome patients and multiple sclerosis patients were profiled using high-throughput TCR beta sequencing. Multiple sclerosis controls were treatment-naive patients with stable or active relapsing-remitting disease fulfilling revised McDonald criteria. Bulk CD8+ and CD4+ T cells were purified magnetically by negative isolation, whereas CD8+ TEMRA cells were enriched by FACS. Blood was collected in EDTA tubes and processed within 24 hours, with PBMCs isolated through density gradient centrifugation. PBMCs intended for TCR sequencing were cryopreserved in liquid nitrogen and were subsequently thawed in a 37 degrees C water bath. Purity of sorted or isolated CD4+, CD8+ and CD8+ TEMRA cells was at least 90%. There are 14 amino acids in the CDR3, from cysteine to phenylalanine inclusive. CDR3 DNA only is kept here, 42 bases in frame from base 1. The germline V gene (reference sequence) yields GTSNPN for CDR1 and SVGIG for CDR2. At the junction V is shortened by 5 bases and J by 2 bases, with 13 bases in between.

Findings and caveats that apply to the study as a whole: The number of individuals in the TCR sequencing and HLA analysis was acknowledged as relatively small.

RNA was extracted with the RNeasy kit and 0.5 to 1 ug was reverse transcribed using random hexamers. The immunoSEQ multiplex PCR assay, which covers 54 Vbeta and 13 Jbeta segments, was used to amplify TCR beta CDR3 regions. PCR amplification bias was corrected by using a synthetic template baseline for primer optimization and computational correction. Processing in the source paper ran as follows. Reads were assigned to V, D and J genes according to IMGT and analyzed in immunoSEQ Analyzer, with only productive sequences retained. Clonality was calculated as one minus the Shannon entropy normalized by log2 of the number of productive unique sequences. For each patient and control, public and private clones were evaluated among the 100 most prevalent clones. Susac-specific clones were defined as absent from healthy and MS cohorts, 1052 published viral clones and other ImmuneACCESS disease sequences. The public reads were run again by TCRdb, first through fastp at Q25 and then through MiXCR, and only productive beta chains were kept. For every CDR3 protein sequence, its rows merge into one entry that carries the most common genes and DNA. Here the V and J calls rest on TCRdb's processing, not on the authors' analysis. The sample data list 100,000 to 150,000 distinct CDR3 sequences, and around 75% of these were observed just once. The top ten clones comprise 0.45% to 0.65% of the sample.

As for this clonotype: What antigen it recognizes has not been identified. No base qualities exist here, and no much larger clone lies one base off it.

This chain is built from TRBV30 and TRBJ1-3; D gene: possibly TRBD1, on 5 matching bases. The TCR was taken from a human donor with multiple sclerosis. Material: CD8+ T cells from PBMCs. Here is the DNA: TGTGCCTGGTATGCAGGGTCCCCTGGAAACACCATATATTTT. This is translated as CAWYAGSPGNTIYF.